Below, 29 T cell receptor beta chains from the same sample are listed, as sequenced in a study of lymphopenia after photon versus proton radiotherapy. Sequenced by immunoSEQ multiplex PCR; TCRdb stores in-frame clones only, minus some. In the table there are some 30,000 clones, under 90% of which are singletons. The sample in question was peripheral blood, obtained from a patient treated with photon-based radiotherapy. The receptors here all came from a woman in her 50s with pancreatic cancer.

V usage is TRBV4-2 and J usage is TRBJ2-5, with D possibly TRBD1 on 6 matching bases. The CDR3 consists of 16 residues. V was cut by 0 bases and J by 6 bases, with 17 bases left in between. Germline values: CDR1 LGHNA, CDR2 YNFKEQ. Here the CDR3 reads CASSQDGGLGAQTQYF. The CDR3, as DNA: TGTGCCAGCAGCCAAGATGGGGGCCTCGGCGCGCAGACCCAGTACTTC.

The CDR3 loop reads CATQREQYF. The DNA of the CDR3 is TGTGCCACTCAACGGGAGCAGTACTTC. This sequence joins TRBV6-6 and TRBJ2-7; D not certain. CDR1 and CDR2 (germline): MNHNY, SVGAGI (reference sequence). This CDR3 is 9 amino acids long. V shed 10 bases and J shed 7 bases, with 8 bases lying between them.

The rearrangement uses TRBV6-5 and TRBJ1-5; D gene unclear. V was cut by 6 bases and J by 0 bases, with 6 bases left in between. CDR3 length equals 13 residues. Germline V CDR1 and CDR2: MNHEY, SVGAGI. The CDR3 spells CASRQFSNQPQHF. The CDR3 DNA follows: TGTGCCAGCAGACAGTTTAGCAATCAGCCCCAGCATTTT.

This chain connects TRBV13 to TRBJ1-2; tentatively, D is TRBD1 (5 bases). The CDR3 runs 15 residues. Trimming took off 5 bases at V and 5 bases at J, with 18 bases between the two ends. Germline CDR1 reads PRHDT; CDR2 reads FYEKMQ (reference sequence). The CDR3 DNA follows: TGTGCCAGCAGCCTCTCGCAGGGAATGCTTTATGGCTACACCTTC. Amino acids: CASSLSQGMLYGYTF.

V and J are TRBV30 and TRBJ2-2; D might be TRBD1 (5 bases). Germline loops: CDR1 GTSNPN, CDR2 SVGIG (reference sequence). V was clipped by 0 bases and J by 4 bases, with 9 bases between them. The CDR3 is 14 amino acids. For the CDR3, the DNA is TGTGCCTGGAGTGTACCAGGGCCCACCGGGGAGCTGTTTTTT. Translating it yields CAWSVPGPTGELFF.

The CDR3 loop is CASSPFYTDTEAFF. The CDR3 bases are TGTGCCAGCAGCCCGTTTTATACGGACACTGAAGCTTTCTTT. The chain has TRBV11-2 and TRBJ1-1, with D unresolved. V dropped 5 bases and J dropped 3 bases, with 13 bases sitting between them. The germline V gene has CDR1 SGHAT and CDR2 FQNNGV. CDR3 length equals 14 residues.

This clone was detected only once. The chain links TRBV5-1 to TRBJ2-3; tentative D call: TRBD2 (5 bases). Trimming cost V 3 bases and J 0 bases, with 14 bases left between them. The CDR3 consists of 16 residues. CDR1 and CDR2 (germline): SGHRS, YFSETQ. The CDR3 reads CASSSRTAGSTDTQYF. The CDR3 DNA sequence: TGCGCCAGCAGCTCCAGGACTGCGGGTAGCACAGATACGCAGTATTTT. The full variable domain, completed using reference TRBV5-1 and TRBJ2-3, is KAGVTQTPRYLIKTRGQQVTLSCSPISGHRSVSWYQQTPGQGLQFLFEYFSETQRNKGNFPGRFSGRQFSNSRSEMNVSTLELGDSALYLCASSSRTAGSTDTQYFGPGTRLTVL.

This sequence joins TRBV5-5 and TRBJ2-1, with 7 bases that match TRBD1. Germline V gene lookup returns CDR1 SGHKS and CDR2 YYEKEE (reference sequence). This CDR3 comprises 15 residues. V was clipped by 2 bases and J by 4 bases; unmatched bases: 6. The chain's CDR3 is CASSLIGTAYNEQFF. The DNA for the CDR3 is TGTGCCAGCAGCTTAATCGGGACAGCATACAATGAGCAGTTCTTC.

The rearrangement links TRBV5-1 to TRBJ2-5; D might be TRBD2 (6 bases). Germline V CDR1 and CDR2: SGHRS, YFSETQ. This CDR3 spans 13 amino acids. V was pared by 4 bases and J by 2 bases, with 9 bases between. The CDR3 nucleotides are TGCGCCAGCAGCCCGGGAGCTCAAGAGACCCAGTACTTC. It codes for CASSPGAQETQYF.

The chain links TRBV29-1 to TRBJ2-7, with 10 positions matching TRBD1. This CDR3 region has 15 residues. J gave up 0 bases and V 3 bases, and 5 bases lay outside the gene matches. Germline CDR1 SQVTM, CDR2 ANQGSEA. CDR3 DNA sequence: TGCAGCGTTGACGGACAGGGGGACAACTCCTACGAGCAGTACTTC. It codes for CSVDGQGDNSYEQYF.

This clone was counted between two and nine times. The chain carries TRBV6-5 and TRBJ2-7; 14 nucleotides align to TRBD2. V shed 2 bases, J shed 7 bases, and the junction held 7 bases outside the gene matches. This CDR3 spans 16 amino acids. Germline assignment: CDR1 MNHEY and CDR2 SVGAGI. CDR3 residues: CASSYRLAGGPREQYF. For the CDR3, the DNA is TGTGCCAGCAGTTACCGACTAGCGGGAGGGCCAAGGGAGCAGTACTTC.

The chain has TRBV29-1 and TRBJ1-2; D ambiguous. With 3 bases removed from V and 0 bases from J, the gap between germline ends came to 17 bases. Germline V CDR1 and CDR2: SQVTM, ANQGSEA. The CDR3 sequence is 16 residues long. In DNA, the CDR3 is TGCAGCGTTGACCGAGGAGAGGGCTCTTCTAACTATGGCTACACCTTC. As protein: CSVDRGEGSSNYGYTF.

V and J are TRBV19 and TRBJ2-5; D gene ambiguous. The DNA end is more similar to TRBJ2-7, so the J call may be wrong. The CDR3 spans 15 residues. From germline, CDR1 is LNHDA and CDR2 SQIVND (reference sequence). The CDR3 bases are TGTGCCAGTAGTATCGGTGCGCGGTGGGTTGACGAGCAGTACTTC. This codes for CASSIGARWVDEQYF.

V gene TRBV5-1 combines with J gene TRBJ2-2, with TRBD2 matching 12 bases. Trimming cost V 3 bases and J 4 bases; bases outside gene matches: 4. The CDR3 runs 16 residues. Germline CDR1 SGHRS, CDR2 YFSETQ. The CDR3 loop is CASSSGLAGSTGELFF. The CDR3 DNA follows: TGCGCCAGCAGCTCTGGACTAGCGGGAAGCACCGGGGAGCTGTTTTTT.

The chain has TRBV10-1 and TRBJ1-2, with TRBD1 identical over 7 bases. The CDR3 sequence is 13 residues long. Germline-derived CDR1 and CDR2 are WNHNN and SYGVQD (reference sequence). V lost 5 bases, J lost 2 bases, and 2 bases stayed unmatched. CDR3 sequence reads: CASSPQGNYGYTF. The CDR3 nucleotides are TGCGCCAGCAGTCCACAGGGGAACTATGGCTACACCTTC.

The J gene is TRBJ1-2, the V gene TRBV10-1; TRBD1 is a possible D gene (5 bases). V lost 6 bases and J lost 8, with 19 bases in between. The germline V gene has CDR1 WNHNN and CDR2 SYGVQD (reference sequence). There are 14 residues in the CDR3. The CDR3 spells CASRPGTNKDGYTF. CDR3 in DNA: TGCGCCAGCAGACCCGGGACGAACAAGGACGGCTACACCTTC.

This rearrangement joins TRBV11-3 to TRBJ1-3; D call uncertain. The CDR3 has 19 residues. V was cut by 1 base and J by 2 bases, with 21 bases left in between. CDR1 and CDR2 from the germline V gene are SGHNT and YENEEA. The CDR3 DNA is TGTGCCAGCAGCTTAGGAGACCCTTTGAGGAATGAGGCTGGAAACACCATATATTTT. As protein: CASSLGDPLRNEAGNTIYF.

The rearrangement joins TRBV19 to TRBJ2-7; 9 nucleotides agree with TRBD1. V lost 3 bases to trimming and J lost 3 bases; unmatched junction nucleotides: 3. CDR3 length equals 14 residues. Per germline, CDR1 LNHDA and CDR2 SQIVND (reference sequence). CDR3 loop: CASSIRTGVYEQYF. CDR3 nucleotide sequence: TGTGCCAGTAGTATTCGGACAGGGGTCTACGAGCAGTACTTC.

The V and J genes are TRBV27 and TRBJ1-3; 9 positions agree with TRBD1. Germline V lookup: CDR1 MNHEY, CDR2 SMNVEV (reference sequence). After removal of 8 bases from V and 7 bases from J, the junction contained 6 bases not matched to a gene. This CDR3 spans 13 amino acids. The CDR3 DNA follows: TGTGCCAGCGGGGACAGGGCCCTTAACACCATATATTTT. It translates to CASGDRALNTIYF.

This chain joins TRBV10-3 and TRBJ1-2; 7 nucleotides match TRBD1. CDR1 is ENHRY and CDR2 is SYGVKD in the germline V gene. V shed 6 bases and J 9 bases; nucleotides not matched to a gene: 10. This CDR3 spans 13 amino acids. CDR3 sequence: CAISGQDRLSYTF. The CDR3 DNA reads TGTGCCATCAGCGGACAGGACCGACTGAGCTACACCTTC.

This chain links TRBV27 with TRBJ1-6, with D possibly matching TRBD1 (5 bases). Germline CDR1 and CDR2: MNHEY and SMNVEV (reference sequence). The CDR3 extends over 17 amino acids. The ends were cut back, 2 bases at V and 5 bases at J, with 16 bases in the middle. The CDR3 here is CASSLGPGGSDNSPLHF. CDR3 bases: TGTGCCAGCAGTTTAGGTCCTGGGGGTAGTGATAATTCACCCCTCCACTTT.

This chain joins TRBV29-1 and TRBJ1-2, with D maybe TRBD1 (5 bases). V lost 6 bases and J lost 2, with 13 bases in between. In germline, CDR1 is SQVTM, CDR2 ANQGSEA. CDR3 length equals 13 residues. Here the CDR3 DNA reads TGCAGCGTCGGCCAGGACAAAAACTATGGCTACACCTTC. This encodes CSVGQDKNYGYTF.

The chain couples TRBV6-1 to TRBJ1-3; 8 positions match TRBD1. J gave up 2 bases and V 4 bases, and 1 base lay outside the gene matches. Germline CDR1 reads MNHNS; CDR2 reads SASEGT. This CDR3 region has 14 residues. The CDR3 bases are TGTGCCAGCAGTGTCAGGGGGCCTGGAAACACCATATATTTT. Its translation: CASSVRGPGNTIYF.

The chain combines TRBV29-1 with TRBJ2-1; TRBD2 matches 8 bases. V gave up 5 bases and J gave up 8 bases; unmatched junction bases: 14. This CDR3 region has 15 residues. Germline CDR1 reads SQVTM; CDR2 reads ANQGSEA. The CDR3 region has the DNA TGCAGCGTTCCTAGGGGGACTAGTAGTGTGGATGAGCAGTTCTTC. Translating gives CSVPRGTSSVDEQFF.

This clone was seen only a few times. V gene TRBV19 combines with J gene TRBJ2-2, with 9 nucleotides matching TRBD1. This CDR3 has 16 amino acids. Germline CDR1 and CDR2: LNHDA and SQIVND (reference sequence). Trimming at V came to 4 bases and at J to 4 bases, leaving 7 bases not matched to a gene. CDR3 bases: TGTGCCAGTAGTAGTGCACAGGGGGCCTTCACCGGGGAGCTGTTTTTT. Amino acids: CASSSAQGAFTGELFF. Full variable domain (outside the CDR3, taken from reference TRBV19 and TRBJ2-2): DGGITQSPKYLFRKEGQNVTLSCEQNLNHDAMYWYRQDPGQGLRLIYYSQIVNDFQKGDIAEGYSVSREKKESFPLTVTSAQKNPTAFYLCASSSAQGAFTGELFFGEGSRLTVL.

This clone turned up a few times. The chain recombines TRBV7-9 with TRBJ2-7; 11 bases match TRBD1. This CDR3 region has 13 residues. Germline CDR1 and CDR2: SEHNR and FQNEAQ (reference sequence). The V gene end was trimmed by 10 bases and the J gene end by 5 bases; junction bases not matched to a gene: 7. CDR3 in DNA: TGTGCCATTGACCGGGACAGGGGGAACGAGCAGTACTTC. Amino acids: CAIDRDRGNEQYF.

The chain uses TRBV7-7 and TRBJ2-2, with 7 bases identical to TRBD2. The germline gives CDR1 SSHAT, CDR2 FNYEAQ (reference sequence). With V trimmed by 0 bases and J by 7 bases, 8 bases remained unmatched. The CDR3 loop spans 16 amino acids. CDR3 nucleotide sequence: TGTGCCAGCAGCTTAGCGTCTCGCGGGAGCGGCGGGGAGCTGTTTTTT. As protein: CASSLASRGSGGELFF.

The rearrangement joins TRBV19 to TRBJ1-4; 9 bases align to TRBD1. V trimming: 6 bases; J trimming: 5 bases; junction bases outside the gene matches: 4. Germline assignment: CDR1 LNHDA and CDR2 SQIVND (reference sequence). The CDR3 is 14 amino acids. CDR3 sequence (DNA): TGTGCCAGTAGCCTCGGACAGGGGAATGAAAAACTGTTTTTT. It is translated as CASSLGQGNEKLFF.

CDR3 DNA sequence: TGTGCCAGCAGTTACACGGGACTAGGGGCCTACGAGCAGTACTTC. Its translation: CASSYTGLGAYEQYF. The chain uses TRBV6-5 and TRBJ2-7; 8 positions agree with TRBD2. After removal of 2 bases from V and 2 bases from J, the junction contained 5 bases not matched to a gene. CDR3 length: 15 residues. Germline CDR1 is MNHEY and CDR2 is SVGAGI.